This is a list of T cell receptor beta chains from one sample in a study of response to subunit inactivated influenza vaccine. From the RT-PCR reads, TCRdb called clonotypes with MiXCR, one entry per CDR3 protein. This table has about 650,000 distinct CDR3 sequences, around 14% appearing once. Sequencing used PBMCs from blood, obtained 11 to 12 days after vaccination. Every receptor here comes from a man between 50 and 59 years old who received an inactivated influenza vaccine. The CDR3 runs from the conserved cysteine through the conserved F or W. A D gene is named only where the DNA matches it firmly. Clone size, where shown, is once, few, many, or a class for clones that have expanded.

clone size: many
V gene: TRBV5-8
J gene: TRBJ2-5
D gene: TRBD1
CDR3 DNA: TGTGCCAGCAGCAAAGATCTCGGGACAGTACAAGAGACCCAGTACTTC
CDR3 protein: CASSKDLGTVQETQYF

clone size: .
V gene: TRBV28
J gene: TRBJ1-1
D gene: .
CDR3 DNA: TGTGCCAGCAGCCCTGGGAAACCGACGGTACACACTGAAGCTTTCTTT
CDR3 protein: CASSPGKPTVHTEAFF

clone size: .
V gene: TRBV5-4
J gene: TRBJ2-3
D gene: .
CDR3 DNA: TGTGCCAGCAGCGCCCGGGACGGAATTACAGATACGCAGTATTTT
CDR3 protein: CASSARDGITDTQYF

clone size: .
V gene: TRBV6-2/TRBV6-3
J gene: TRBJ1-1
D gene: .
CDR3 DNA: TGTGCCAGCAGTTACGGGCGAACGGTGACCGCGATGAACACTGAAGCTTTCTTT
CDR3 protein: CASSYGRTVTAMNTEAFF

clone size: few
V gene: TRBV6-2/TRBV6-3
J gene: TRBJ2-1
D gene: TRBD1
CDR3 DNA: TGTGCCAGCAGAACTGGGACAGGGGGCTACAATGAGCAGTTCTTC
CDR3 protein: CASRTGTGGYNEQFF

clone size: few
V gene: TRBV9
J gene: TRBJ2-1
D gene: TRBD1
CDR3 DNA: TGTGCCAGCAGCGGACAGGGGTCCGTCAATGAGCAGTTCTTC
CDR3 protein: CASSGQGSVNEQFF

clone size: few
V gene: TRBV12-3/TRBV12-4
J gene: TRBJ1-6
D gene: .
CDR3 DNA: TGTGCCAGCAGTTTTACAGGGCTAGGTTCACCCCTCCACTTT
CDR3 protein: CASSFTGLGSPLHF

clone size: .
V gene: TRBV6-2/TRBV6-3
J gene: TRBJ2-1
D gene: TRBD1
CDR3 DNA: TGTGCCACCAGTGTTGCCGGGACAGGGAGGAATGAGCAGTTCTTC
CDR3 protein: CATSVAGTGRNEQFF

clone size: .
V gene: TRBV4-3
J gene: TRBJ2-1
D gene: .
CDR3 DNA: TGCGCCAGCAGCCACCACGACACGAATGAGCAGTTCTTC
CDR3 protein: CASSHHDTNEQFF

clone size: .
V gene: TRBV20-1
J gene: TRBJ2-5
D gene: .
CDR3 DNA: TGCAGTGCTAGAGATCTGGCTAACCAAGAGACCCAGTACTTC
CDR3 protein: CSARDLANQETQYF

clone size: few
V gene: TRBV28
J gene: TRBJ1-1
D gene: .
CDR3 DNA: TGTGCCAGCAGTTTATCACCTCAGGGGAGCACTGAAGCTTTCTTT
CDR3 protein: CASSLSPQGSTEAFF

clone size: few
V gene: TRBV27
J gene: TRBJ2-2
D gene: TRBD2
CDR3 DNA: TGTGCCAGCATGAGGGCCGGGACTAGCCGAACCACCGGGGAGCTGTTTTTT
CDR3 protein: CASMRAGTSRTTGELFF

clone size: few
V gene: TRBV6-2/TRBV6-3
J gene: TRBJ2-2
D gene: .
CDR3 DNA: TGTGCCAGCAGTCCCAGCGGGCTCACCGGGGAGCTGTTTTTT
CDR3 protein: CASSPSGLTGELFF

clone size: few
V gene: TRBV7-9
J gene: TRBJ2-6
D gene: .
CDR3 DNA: TGTGCCAGCAGCGTAGTAGACAGCTCTGGGGCCAACGTCCTGACTTTC
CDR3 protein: CASSVVDSSGANVLTF

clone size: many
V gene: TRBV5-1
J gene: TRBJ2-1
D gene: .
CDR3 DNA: TGCGCCAGCAGCTCCCTGCCAGGGGTCCACAATGAGCAGTTCTTC
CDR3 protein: CASSSLPGVHNEQFF

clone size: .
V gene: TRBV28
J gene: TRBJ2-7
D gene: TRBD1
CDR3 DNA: TGTGCCAGCAGGAATCCGGGACAGGGTACCTACGAGCAGTACTTC
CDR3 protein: CASRNPGQGTYEQYF

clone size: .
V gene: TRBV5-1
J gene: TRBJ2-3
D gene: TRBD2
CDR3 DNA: TGCGCCAGCAGTCCGGAACCCAGCGGGAAAGGAACGCAGTATTTT
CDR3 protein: CASSPEPSGKGTQYF

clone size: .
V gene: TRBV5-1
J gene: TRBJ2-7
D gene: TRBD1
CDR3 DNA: TGCGCCAGCAGCCAGACCGGGACAGGAAGAACCTACGAGCAGTACTTC
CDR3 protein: CASSQTGTGRTYEQYF

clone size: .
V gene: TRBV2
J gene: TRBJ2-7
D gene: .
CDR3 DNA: TGTGCCAGCAGTGACGGCAGGGACTACGAGCAGTACTTC
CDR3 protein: CASSDGRDYEQYF

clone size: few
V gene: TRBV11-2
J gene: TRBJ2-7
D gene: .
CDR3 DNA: TGTGCCAGCAGCTTAAGTCGGACAGACACCTTAATGACCTACGAGCAGTACTTC
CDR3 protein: CASSLSRTDTLMTYEQYF

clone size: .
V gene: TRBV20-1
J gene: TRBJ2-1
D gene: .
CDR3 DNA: TGCAGTGCTGATAGGAAGGACGGAGGCTCCTACAATGAGCAGTTCTTC
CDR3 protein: CSADRKDGGSYNEQFF

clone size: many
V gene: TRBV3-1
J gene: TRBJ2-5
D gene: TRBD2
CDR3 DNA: TGTGCCAGCAGCCAAGGGTGGGCTAGCGGGAGAGGAGAGACCCAGTACTTC
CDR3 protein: CASSQGWASGRGETQYF

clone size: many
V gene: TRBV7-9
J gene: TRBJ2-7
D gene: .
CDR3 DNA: TGTGCCAGCAGCCCGACGCCCTACGAGCAGTACTTC
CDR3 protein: CASSPTPYEQYF

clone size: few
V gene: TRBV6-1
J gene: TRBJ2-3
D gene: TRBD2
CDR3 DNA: TGTGCCAGCAGGCAGAGCGGGAGGGCCTCAGATACGCAGTATTTT
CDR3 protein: CASRQSGRASDTQYF

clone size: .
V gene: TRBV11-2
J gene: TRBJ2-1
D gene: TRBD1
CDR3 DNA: TGTGCCAGCAGCTCCTTGACAGGGAAGGGTGAGCAGTTCTTC
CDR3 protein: CASSSLTGKGEQFF

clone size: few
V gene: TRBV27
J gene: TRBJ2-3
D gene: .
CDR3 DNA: TGTGCCAGCAGTTTATTGGGATCTAGCACAGATACGCAGTATTTT
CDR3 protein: CASSLLGSSTDTQYF

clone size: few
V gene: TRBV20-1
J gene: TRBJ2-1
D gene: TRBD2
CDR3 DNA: TGCAGTGCTAGTTTTCGGGGGGTCCTCATTGGGAATGAGCAGTTCTTC
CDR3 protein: CSASFRGVLIGNEQFF

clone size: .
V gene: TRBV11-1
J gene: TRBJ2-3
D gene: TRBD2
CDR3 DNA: TGTGCCAGCAGCTTTAAACGGGAGGGCAGGGGTCGCACAGATACGCAGTATTTT
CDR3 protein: CASSFKREGRGRTDTQYF

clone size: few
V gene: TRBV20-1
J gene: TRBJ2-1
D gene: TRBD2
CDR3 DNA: TGCAGTGCTAGAGATTTGCTAGCGGGGGCATACAATGAGCAGTTCTTC
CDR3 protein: CSARDLLAGAYNEQFF

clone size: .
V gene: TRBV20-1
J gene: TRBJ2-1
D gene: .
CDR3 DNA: TGCAGTGCTAGACTAGCGAGAATCAATGAGCAGTTCTTC
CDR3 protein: CSARLARINEQFF

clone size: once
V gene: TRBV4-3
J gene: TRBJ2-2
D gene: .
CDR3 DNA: TGCGCCAGCAGCCAAGATGGGGGGAGGAAGCTGTTTTTT
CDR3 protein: CASSQDGGRKLFF

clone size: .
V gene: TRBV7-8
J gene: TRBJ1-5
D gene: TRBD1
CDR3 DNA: TGTGCCAGCAGCTTAAGGGACAGGGCGGGTCAGCCCCAGCATTTT
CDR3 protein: CASSLRDRAGQPQHF

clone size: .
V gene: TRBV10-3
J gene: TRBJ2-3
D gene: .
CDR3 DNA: TGTGCCATCAGTGAGTCGAACAGCATCGGTGTAGTATTT
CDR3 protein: CAISESNSIGVVF

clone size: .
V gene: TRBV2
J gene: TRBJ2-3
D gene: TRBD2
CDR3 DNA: TGTGCCAGCAGCACTGGGACTAGCGGATATTCAACAGATACGCAGTATTTT
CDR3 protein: CASSTGTSGYSTDTQYF

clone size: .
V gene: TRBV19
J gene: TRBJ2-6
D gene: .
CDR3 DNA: TGTGCCAGTAGTATAGTCGACTCTGGGGCCAACGTCCTGACTTTC
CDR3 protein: CASSIVDSGANVLTF

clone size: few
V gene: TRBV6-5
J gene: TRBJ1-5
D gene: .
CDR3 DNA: TGTGCCAGCAGCCCCGGCGGGTCGCCCCAGCATTTT
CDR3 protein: CASSPGGSPQHF

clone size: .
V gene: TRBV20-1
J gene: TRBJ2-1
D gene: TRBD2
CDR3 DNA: TGCTGTGCCATGCCGGGAACTAGCGGCCGCTACAATGAGCAGTTCTTC
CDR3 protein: CCAMPGTSGRYNEQFF

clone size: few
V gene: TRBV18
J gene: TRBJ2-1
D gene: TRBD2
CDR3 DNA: TGTGCCAGCTCTACCGGGGAGGGGTTCAATGAGCAGTTCTTC
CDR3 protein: CASSTGEGFNEQFF

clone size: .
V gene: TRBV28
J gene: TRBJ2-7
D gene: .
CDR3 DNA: TGTGCCAGCAGATCCGGAGACAGGCCCTACGAGCAGTACTTC
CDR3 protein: CASRSGDRPYEQYF